This is a list of T cell receptor beta chains from one sample in a study of spatial heterogeneity in lung cancer. A single record per CDR3 protein comes from TCRdb applying MiXCR to the 5' RACE reads. The data show more than 9,000 distinct CDR3 sequences, about 15% seen once. Sequenced material: PBMCs, taken at surgery. The receptor source for this set is a male donor with early-stage non-small cell lung cancer. The CDR3 runs from the conserved cysteine through the conserved F or W. Fields, in order: clone size, D gene, J gene, V gene, CDR3 protein, CDR3 DNA. The D gene is left open where the match is weak. The size entry is marked missing in some rows and otherwise reads once, few, many or a size class.

clone size: .
D gene: TRBD2
J gene: TRBJ2-2
V gene: TRBV30
CDR3 protein: CALTTLAGVTGELFF
CDR3 DNA: TGTGCCCTAACCACGCTAGCGGGAGTTACCGGGGAGCTGTTTTTT

clone size: few
D gene: TRBD2
J gene: TRBJ2-4
V gene: TRBV5-4
CDR3 protein: CASTAAGGSKNIQYF
CDR3 DNA: TGTGCCAGCACTGCAGCGGGAGGGTCCAAAAACATTCAGTACTTC

clone size: many
D gene: TRBD2
J gene: TRBJ2-7
V gene: TRBV18
CDR3 protein: CASSPPGTRRPYEQYF
CDR3 DNA: TGTGCCAGCTCACCACCGGGGACTAGAAGGCCCTACGAGCAGTACTTC

clone size: .
D gene: .
J gene: TRBJ1-2
V gene: TRBV12-3/TRBV12-4
CDR3 protein: CASSLDSYYGYTF
CDR3 DNA: TGTGCCAGCAGTTTGGACAGTTACTATGGCTACACCTTC

clone size: once
D gene: .
J gene: TRBJ1-5
V gene: TRBV6-1
CDR3 protein: CASSELTGFNQPQHF
CDR3 DNA: TGTGCCAGCAGTGAATTGACAGGCTTCAATCAGCCCCAGCATTTT

clone size: .
D gene: .
J gene: TRBJ1-1
V gene: TRBV4-2
CDR3 protein: CASSQDRPDTEAFF
CDR3 DNA: TGTGCCAGCAGCCAAGATAGGCCAGACACTGAAGCTTTCTTT

clone size: many
D gene: .
J gene: TRBJ2-3
V gene: TRBV5-4
CDR3 protein: CASSPKGWGAGSDTQYF
CDR3 DNA: TGTGCCAGCAGCCCTAAGGGTTGGGGCGCAGGATCAGATACGCAGTATTTT

clone size: .
D gene: .
J gene: TRBJ1-1
V gene: TRBV19
CDR3 protein: CASSIGPNTEAFF
CDR3 DNA: TGTGCCAGTAGTATCGGCCCCAACACTGAAGCTTTCTTT

clone size: .
D gene: .
J gene: TRBJ2-7
V gene: TRBV5-1
CDR3 protein: CASSHGRIAGYEQYF
CDR3 DNA: TGCGCCAGCAGCCACGGACGGATAGCTGGCTACGAGCAGTACTTC

clone size: .
D gene: .
J gene: TRBJ2-1
V gene: TRBV6-2/TRBV6-3
CDR3 protein: CASRVGAHEQFF
CDR3 DNA: TGTGCCAGTCGGGTGGGGGCCCATGAGCAGTTCTTC

clone size: .
D gene: TRBD1
J gene: TRBJ2-7
V gene: TRBV20-1
CDR3 protein: CSATLRGLSYEQYF
CDR3 DNA: TGCAGTGCTACCCTCAGGGGGCTCTCCTACGAGCAGTACTTC

clone size: .
D gene: TRBD1
J gene: TRBJ2-7
V gene: TRBV7-8
CDR3 protein: CASSIRQGTGYEQYF
CDR3 DNA: TGTGCCAGCAGCATCCGACAGGGTACGGGCTACGAGCAGTACTTC

clone size: .
D gene: TRBD1
J gene: TRBJ2-3
V gene: TRBV14
CDR3 protein: CASSQVKGADTQYF
CDR3 DNA: TGTGCCAGCAGCCAAGTGAAGGGGGCGGATACGCAGTATTTT

clone size: .
D gene: .
J gene: TRBJ1-1
V gene: TRBV14
CDR3 protein: CASSPYWPEAFF
CDR3 DNA: TGTGCCAGCAGTCCCTACTGGCCTGAAGCTTTCTTT

clone size: medium-sized
D gene: .
J gene: TRBJ2-3
V gene: TRBV7-8
CDR3 protein: CASSLPSTDTQYF
CDR3 DNA: TGTGCCAGCAGCTTACCTAGCACAGATACGCAGTATTTT

clone size: medium-sized
D gene: TRBD1
J gene: TRBJ1-5
V gene: TRBV2
CDR3 protein: CARGAGTGGEKPQHF
CDR3 DNA: TGTGCCAGAGGAGCCGGGACAGGGGGCGAGAAGCCCCAGCATTTT

clone size: few
D gene: .
J gene: TRBJ2-7
V gene: TRBV4-2
CDR3 protein: CASSQDPEGKGEQYF
CDR3 DNA: TGTGCCAGCAGCCAAGATCCCGAAGGGAAGGGCGAGCAGTACTTC

clone size: few
D gene: TRBD1
J gene: TRBJ1-1
V gene: TRBV2
CDR3 protein: CASRRDGDRSNTEAFF
CDR3 DNA: TGTGCCAGCAGGCGGGATGGGGACAGGTCGAACACTGAAGCTTTCTTT

clone size: many
D gene: .
J gene: TRBJ2-7
V gene: TRBV9
CDR3 protein: CASGGRSSYEQYF
CDR3 DNA: TGTGCCAGCGGCGGAAGGAGCTCCTACGAGCAGTACTTC

clone size: few
D gene: TRBD1
J gene: TRBJ2-7
V gene: TRBV20-1
CDR3 protein: CSARPAPGQGAYEQYF
CDR3 DNA: TGCAGTGCTAGACCCGCCCCTGGACAGGGGGCCTACGAGCAGTACTTC

clone size: few
D gene: TRBD2
J gene: TRBJ2-1
V gene: TRBV28
CDR3 protein: CASSLGLAGLMSNEQFF
CDR3 DNA: TGTGCCAGCAGTCTCGGACTAGCGGGACTTATGAGCAATGAGCAGTTCTTC

clone size: .
D gene: .
J gene: TRBJ2-1
V gene: TRBV10-1
CDR3 protein: CASSHGSEQFF
CDR3 DNA: TGCGCCAGCAGCCATGGGAGTGAGCAGTTCTTC

clone size: .
D gene: TRBD2
J gene: TRBJ2-3
V gene: TRBV6-5
CDR3 protein: CASSYGAGGADTQYF
CDR3 DNA: TGTGCCAGCAGTTATGGAGCGGGGGGGGCAGATACGCAGTATTTT

clone size: many
D gene: .
J gene: TRBJ1-5
V gene: TRBV24-1
CDR3 protein: CATSDSREKQPQHF
CDR3 DNA: TGTGCCACCAGTGATTCGCGAGAGAAGCAGCCCCAGCATTTT